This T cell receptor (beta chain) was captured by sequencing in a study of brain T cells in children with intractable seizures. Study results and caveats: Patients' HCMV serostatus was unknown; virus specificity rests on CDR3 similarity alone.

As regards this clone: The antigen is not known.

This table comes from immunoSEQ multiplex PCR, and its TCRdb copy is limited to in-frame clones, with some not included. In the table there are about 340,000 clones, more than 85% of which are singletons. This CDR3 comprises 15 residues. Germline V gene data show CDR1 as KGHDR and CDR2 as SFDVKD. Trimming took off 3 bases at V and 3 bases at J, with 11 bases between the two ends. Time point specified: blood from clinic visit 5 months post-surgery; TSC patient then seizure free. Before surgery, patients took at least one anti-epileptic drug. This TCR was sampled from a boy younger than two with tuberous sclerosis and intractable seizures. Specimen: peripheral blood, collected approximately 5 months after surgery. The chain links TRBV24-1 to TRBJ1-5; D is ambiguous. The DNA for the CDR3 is TGTGCCACCAGTGATAGTGTCGGACTCAATCAGCCCCAGCATTTT. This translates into CATSDSVGLNQPQHF.